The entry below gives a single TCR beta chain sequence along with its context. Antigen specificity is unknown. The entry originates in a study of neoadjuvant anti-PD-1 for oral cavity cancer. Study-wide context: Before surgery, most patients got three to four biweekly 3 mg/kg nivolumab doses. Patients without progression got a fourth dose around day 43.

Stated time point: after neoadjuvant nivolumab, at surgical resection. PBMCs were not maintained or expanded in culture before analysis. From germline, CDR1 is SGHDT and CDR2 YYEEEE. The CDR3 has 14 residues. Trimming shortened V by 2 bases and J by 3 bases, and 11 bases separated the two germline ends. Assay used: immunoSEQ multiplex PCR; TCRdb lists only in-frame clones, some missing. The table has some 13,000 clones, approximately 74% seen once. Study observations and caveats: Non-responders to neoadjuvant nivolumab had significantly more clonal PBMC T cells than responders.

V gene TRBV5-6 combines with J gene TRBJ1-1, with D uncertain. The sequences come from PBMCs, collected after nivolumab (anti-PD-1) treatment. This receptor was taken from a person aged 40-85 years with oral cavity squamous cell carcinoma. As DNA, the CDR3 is TGTGCCAGCAGCTTAGGCCGAAGTCACACTGAAGCTTTCTTT. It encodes CASSLGRSHTEAFF. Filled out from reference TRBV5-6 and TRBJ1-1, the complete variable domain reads DAGVTQSPTHLIKTRGQQVTLRCSPKSGHDTVSWYQQALGQGPQFIFQYYEEEERQRGNFPDRFSGHQFPNYSSELNVNALLLGDSALYLCASSLGRSHTEAFFGQGTRLTVV.